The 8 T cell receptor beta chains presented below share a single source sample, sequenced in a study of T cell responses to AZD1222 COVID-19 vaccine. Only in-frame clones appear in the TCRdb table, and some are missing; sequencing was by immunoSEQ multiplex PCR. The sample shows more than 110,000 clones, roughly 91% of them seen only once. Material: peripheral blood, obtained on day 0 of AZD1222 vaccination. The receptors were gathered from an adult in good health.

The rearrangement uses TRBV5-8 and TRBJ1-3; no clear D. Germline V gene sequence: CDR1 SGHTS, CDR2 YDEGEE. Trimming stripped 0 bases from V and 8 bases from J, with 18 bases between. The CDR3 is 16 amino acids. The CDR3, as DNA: TGTGCCAGCAGCTTGGACGCCACCGGATGGCGGTACACCATATATTTT. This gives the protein CASSLDATGWRYTIYF.

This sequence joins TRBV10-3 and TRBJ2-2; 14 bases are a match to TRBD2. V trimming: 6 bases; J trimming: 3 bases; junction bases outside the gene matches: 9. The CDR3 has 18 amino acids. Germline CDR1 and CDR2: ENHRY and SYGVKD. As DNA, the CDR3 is TGTGCCATCAGAAACGCCGGGACTAGCGGGGGTTACACCGGGGAGCTGTTTTTT. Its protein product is CAIRNAGTSGGYTGELFF.

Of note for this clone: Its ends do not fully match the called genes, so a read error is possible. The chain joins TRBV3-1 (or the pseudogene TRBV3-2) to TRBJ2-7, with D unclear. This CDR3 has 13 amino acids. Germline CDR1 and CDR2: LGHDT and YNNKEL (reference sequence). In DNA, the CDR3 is TGTGCCAGCAGTCAAGCCCCCTTTGGCGAGCAGTACTTC. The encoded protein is CASSQAPFGEQYF.

The CDR3 DNA is TGTGCCAGCAGCGAGACCAGAAGGGGAAGGAACACTGAAGCTTTCTTT. This gives the protein CASSETRRGRNTEAFF. The rearrangement joins TRBV3-1 (or the pseudogene TRBV3-2) to TRBJ1-1; possible D gene TRBD1, 5 bases. The CDR3 extends over 16 amino acids. Germline CDR1 LGHDT, CDR2 YNNKEL (reference sequence). Trimming left V 5 bases short and J 1 base short, with 17 bases between.

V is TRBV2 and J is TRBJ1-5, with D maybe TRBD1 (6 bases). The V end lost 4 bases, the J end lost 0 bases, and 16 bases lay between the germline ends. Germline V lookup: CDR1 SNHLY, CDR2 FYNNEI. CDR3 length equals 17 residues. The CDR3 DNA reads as TGTGCCAGCAGTGTGGGCAGGGGAATAGGTAGCAATCAGCCCCAGCATTTT. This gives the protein CASSVGRGIGSNQPQHF.

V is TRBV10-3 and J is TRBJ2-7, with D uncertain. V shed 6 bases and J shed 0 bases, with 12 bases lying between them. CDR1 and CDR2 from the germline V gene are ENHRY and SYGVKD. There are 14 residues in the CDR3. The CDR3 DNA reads TGTGCCATCAGATTGGACGCTGGCTCCTACGAGCAGTACTTC. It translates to CAIRLDAGSYEQYF.

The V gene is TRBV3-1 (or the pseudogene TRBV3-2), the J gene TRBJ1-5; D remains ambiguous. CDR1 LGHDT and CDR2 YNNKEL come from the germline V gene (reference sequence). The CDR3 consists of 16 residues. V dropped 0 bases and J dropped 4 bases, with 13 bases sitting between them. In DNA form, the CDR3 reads TGTGCCAGCAGCCAAGACGGGAGTCTCGGGAATCAGCCCCAGCATTTT. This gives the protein CASSQDGSLGNQPQHF.

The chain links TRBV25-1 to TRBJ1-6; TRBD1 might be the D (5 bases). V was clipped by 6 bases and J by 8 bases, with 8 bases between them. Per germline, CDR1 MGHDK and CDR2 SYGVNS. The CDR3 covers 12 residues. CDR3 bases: TGTGCCAGCAGGGGGCCGGATTCACCCCTCCACTTT. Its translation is CASRGPDSPLHF.